What follows is one T cell receptor (beta chain) and its context. Its antigen is not known. The data belong to a study of T cells in localized non-small cell lung cancer. Study conclusions and caveats: Investigators sequenced only a single tumor region, leaving heterogeneity possible. Within adjacent lung there appeared a median around 57 of the top 100 tumor clones. Tumor showed lower T cell clonality than uninvolved adjacent lung, where it was highest.

Generated by immunoSEQ multiplex PCR, the TCRdb table keeps only in-frame clones and is missing some. The table shows tens of thousands of clones, with about 92% occurring only once. This receptor was identified in a female donor at least 60 years old with stage I lung adenocarcinoma. This material consisted of peripheral blood, taken before any cancer treatment.

The chain's CDR3 is CASIWYDIQYF. The DNA for the CDR3 is TGTGCCAGCATATGGTATGACATTCAGTACTTC. This sequence joins TRBV2 and TRBJ2-4, with D unclear. Germline V lookup: CDR1 SNHLY, CDR2 FYNNEI. The V and J ends lost 7 bases and 8 bases respectively, with 9 bases between them. The CDR3 consists of 11 residues.